This T cell receptor beta chain was recorded in a study of CD8 T cells in ankylosing spondylitis. CDR1 and CDR2 from the germline V gene are SEHNR and FQNEAQ (reference sequence). V dropped 7 bases and J dropped 4; count of bases not matched to a gene: 5. The CDR3 has 13 amino acids. Each CDR3 protein gets one entry after TCRdb re-called the 5' RACE reads with MiXCR. Of under 450,000 distinct CDR3 sequences listed, approximately 22% are singletons. The V and J genes are TRBV7-9 and TRBJ2-3, with 7 bases matching TRBD1. Sequences were obtained from blood, either unsorted or a sorted T cell fraction (not recorded which). The sequence was obtained from a male donor with ankylosing spondylitis or in good health (not recorded which). The CDR3 DNA follows: TGTGCCAGCACCACCAGGGGGTCAGATACGCAGTATTTT. Protein sequence: CASTTRGSDTQYF.